The next 9 T cell receptor beta chains were all read from a single sample in a study of OX40 agonist ivuxolimab in advanced cancers. Some clones are missing from TCRdb's copy, which holds only in-frame ones; the method was immunoSEQ multiplex PCR. The table lists some 80,000 clones, approximately 84% of them singletons. The specimen comprised CD4+ or CD8+ T cells sorted from blood, sampled in a trial of the OX40 agonist ivuxolimab. The receptors shown here come from an adult with an advanced solid tumor such as melanoma, head and neck, liver or kidney cancer.

This chain uses TRBV19 with TRBJ1-5; D might be TRBD1 (5 bases). The CDR3 sequence is 13 residues long. Trimming left V 3 bases short and J 4 bases short, with 7 bases between. Germline CDR1 reads LNHDA; CDR2 reads SQIVND (reference sequence). In nucleotides, the CDR3 is TGTGCCAGTAGTATTGGGGGGAATCAGCCCCAGCATTTT. Its translation: CASSIGGNQPQHF.

This chain joins TRBV27 and TRBJ2-7, with D possibly TRBD1 on 6 matching bases. The CDR3 length is 15 residues. CDR1 and CDR2 (germline): MNHEY, SMNVEV (reference sequence). V gave up 2 bases and J gave up 4 bases, with 15 bases separating them. The CDR3 loop is CASSLASGELYEQYF. The CDR3 DNA sequence: TGTGCCAGCAGTTTAGCATCAGGGGAACTTTACGAGCAGTACTTC.

CDR3 in amino acids: CASSLLLLTGELFF. CDR3 sequence (DNA): TGTGCCAGCAGCTTACTCTTACTTACCGGGGAGCTGTTTTTT. This chain connects TRBV7-8 to TRBJ2-2; D not certain. Trimming took 2 bases from V and 5 from J, leaving 9 bases between them. CDR1 SGHVS and CDR2 FQNEAQ come from the germline V gene. CDR3 length equals 14 residues.

The chain carries TRBV6-1 and TRBJ1-1; D gene unclear. Germline values: CDR1 MNHNS, CDR2 SASEGT. Trimming removed 6 bases at V and 2 bases at J, with 13 bases between. The CDR3 covers 14 residues. The CDR3 DNA sequence: TGTGCCAGCAGAAGCCTGGGAGTAAACACTGAAGCTTTCTTT. This encodes CASRSLGVNTEAFF.

This chain connects TRBV6-6 to TRBJ1-1; D not certain. V lost 3 bases to trimming and J lost 0 bases, with 11 bases between them. Germline CDR1 is MNHNY and CDR2 is SVGAGI (reference sequence). CDR3 size: 15 residues. CDR3 sequence: CASSYGTNMNTEAFF. The DNA for the CDR3 is TGTGCCAGCAGTTATGGTACGAACATGAACACTGAAGCTTTCTTT.

CDR3 amino acids: CASSSGGPSYNEQFF. The CDR3 region has the DNA TGTGCCAGCTCTAGCGGGGGGCCGTCCTACAATGAGCAGTTCTTC. The rearrangement links TRBV11-2 to TRBJ2-1; 11 bases fit TRBD2. CDR1 SGHAT and CDR2 FQNNGV come from the germline V gene. The CDR3 consists of 15 residues. The trim removed 8 bases at V and 1 base at J, leaving 4 bases unmatched.

This chain joins TRBV11-2 and TRBJ1-1, with a weak D call TRBD1 (6 bases). V was pared by 7 bases and J by 2 bases, with 17 bases between. CDR1 is SGHAT and CDR2 is FQNNGV in the germline V gene. The CDR3 spans 15 residues. The CDR3 sequence: CASTRNRVGNTEAFF. CDR3 sequence (DNA): TGTGCCAGCACCCGAAACAGGGTCGGAAACACTGAAGCTTTCTTT.

The V call is TRBV19, the J call TRBJ1-5; no clear D. V lost 6 bases, J lost 0 bases, and 15 bases lay in between. This CDR3 region has 16 residues. Germline V gives CDR1 LNHDA, CDR2 SQIVND (reference sequence). CDR3 in amino acids: CASSGMGSHSNQPQHF. The DNA for the CDR3 is TGTGCCAGTAGCGGGATGGGGAGTCATAGCAATCAGCCCCAGCATTTT.

For this clone: The junction differs from germline at one of its ends, possibly a read error. The chain carries TRBV2 and TRBJ2-3, with a tentative D call TRBD1 (5 bases). CDR1 and CDR2 from the germline V gene are SNHLY and FYNNEI. This CDR3 is 12 amino acids long. The CDR3 loop is CAGRVGQDTQYF. As DNA, the CDR3 is TGTGCCGGCAGGGTTGGGCAGGATACGCAGTATTTT.